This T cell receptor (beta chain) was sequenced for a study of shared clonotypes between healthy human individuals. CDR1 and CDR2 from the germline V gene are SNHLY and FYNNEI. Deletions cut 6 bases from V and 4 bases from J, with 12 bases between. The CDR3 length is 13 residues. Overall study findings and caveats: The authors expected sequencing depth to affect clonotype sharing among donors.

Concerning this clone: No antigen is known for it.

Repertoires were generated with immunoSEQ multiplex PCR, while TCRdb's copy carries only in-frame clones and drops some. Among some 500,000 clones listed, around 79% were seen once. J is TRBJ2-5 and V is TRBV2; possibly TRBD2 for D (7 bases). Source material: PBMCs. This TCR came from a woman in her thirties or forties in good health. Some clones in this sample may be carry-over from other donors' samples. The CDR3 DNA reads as TGTGCCAGCAGGCGGGGGCCGGGAGAGACCCAGTACTTC. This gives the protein CASRRGPGETQYF. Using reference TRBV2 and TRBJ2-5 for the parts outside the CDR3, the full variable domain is EPEVTQTPSHQVTQMGQEVILRCVPISNHLYFYWYRQILGQKVEFLVSFYNNEISEKSEIFDDQFSVERPDGSNFTLKIRSTKLEDSAMYFCASRRGPGETQYFGPGTRLLVL.